One sample yielded the 8 T cell receptor beta chains listed below, sequenced in a study of vaccination and CD4 T cells after COVID-19 (dated by TCRdb to between 2021 and 2024). No cognate antigen is known for these TCRs. The treatment or condition label here, explained by the study, means: roughly 10-day PBMC culture with coronavirus spike peptide pools or control peptides (ViraFEST assay). Library construction relied on PCR. Sequencing instrument: Illumina iSeq 100. TCR sequencing of DNA from cultured CD4+ T cells used the Oncomine TCR Beta short-read assay at the Johns Hopkins FTIC core. TCRdb cleaned the public reads at Q25 with fastp, built clones with MiXCR and kept in-frame beta chains. When rows share a CDR3 protein, they turn into one entry using the most common DNA and genes. The sample profile shows about 12,000 distinct CDR3 sequences; roughly 26% of them were found once. 25% to 35% of the sample lies in the top ten.

The source was CD4+ T cells from blood, cultured in vitro, collected before SARS-CoV-2 vaccination. These TCRs come from a human donor who received a COVID-19 vaccine.

The chain uses TRBV18 and TRBJ1-4, with 11 bases lining up with TRBD1. Germline V gene sequence: CDR1 KGHSH, CDR2 LQKENI. V lost 3 bases and J lost 7; bases outside the gene matches: 13. The CDR3 is 18 residues long. CDR3 DNA sequence: TGTGCCAGCTCACCCGTGCTCCCTGGACAGGGGGCTCGTGAAAAACTGTTTTTT. Its translation: CASSPVLPGQGAREKLFF.

This chain connects TRBV7-9 to TRBJ2-7, with a weak D call TRBD1 (5 bases). This CDR3 spans 13 amino acids. The V end lost 5 bases, the J end lost 6 bases, and 14 bases lay between the germline ends. In germline, CDR1 is SEHNR, CDR2 FQNEAQ (reference sequence). The CDR3 DNA reads as TGTGCCAGCAGCCATCCAGGGTGGGGCGAGCAGTACTTC. This sequence encodes CASSHPGWGEQYF.

V usage is TRBV6-1 and J usage is TRBJ2-2; the match to TRBD2 covers 8 bases. The V gene end was trimmed by 4 bases and the J gene end by 0 bases; junction bases not matched to a gene: 4. This CDR3 is 16 amino acids long. In germline, CDR1 is MNHNS, CDR2 SASEGT. The CDR3: CASSGLSGANTGELFF. The CDR3 DNA is TGTGCCAGCAGTGGCCTTAGCGGGGCGAACACCGGGGAGCTGTTTTTT.

The table lists this clonotype with a few counts. In DNA form, the CDR3 reads TGTGCCAGCACCATTGCGGAGGGCGAGCAGTACTTC. It encodes CASTIAEGEQYF. The rearrangement uses TRBV6-1 and TRBJ2-7, with a weak D call TRBD2 (6 bases). Germline V gene data show CDR1 as MNHNS and CDR2 as SASEGT. With 7 bases removed from V and 6 bases from J, the gap between germline ends came to 13 bases. The CDR3 extends over 12 amino acids.

V and J are TRBV28 and TRBJ1-2; 8 bases map to TRBD1. V was clipped by 9 bases and J by 6 bases; unmatched bases: 12. CDR1 MDHEN and CDR2 SYDVKM come from the germline V gene. CDR3 size: 14 residues. CDR3 sequence (DNA): TGTGCCAGTAGCCTTTGGACAGGGAACGATGGCTACACCTTC. It yields the protein CASSLWTGNDGYTF.

This clonotype ranks as medium-sized. The gene calls are TRBV24-1 and TRBJ2-5, with D unclear. CDR1 is KGHDR, CDR2 SFDVKD, per germline. The germline V and J ends were trimmed by 0 bases and 0 bases, with 7 bases remaining between them. This CDR3 contains 15 residues. CDR3 protein: CATSDLSADQETQYF. Written as DNA, the CDR3 is TGTGCCACCAGTGATTTGAGCGCAGACCAAGAGACCCAGTACTTC.

This clonotype has only a few counts. V is TRBV27 and J is TRBJ2-3, with a weak D call TRBD2 (7 bases). The CDR3 runs 14 residues. Germline CDR1 reads MNHEY; CDR2 reads SMNVEV (reference sequence). The V gene lost 8 bases and the J gene lost 0 bases, with 12 bases spanning the gap. CDR3 residues: CASGRGESTDTQYF. The CDR3 coding sequence is TGTGCCAGCGGGAGGGGGGAAAGCACAGATACGCAGTATTTT.

This clonotype was counted a few times. The chain employs TRBV6-5 and TRBJ1-3; D gene unclear. Trimming left V 4 bases short and J 6 bases short, with 13 bases between. CDR1 is MNHEY and CDR2 is SVGAGI in the germline V gene. CDR3 length equals 14 residues. The CDR3 DNA reads TGTGCCAGCAGTTCCCGCGATGGGGAAAACACCATATATTTT. This translates into CASSSRDGENTIYF.